What follows are 16 T cell receptor beta chains derived from one specimen sequenced in a study of T cells in Graves' hyperthyroidism and ophthalmopathy. TCR beta CDR3 region amplification was performed from RNA transcripts. TCR CDR3 regions were first amplified by RT-PCR with HTBI primers. TCRdb reprocessed the multiplex PCR reads via MiXCR and lists one record per CDR3 protein. The repertoire holds around 190,000 distinct CDR3 sequences, with roughly 17% as singletons. The specimen sequenced was blood. These receptors came from a woman in her 50s with Graves' hyperthyroidism.

This clonotype was detected a few times. This chain uses TRBV20-1 with TRBJ2-4; 13 nucleotides match TRBD2. Germline V gives CDR1 DFQATT, CDR2 SNEGSKA (reference sequence). After removal of 1 base from V and 0 bases from J, the junction contained 9 bases not matched to a gene. The CDR3 runs 19 residues. The DNA of the CDR3 is TGCAGTGCTAGAGGGACTAGCGGGAGTGGGCAACTAGCCAAAAACATTCAGTACTTC. This translates into CSARGTSGSGQLAKNIQYF.

V and J are TRBV7-9 and TRBJ1-2; weak D call: TRBD1 (5 bases). The CDR3 has 18 amino acids. Trimming stripped 2 bases from V and 1 base from J, with 20 bases between. Germline CDR1 SEHNR, CDR2 FQNEAQ (reference sequence). DNA for the CDR3: TGTGCCAGCAGCTTACGGTCGGGACCGTTTGGAAATAACTATGGCTACACCTTC. Amino acids: CASSLRSGPFGNNYGYTF.

The chain uses TRBV4-3 and TRBJ2-3; no definite D call. The CDR3 runs 15 residues. Germline V gene data show CDR1 as LGHNA and CDR2 as YSLEER. Trimming took 1 base from V and 4 from J, leaving 12 bases between them. The CDR3 is CASSQGSAVADTQYF. CDR3 coding DNA: TGCGCCAGCAGCCAAGGGAGTGCGGTTGCAGATACGCAGTATTTT.

V and J are TRBV19 and TRBJ1-2; TRBD1 matches 8 bases. V gave up 7 bases and J gave up 2 bases; unmatched junction bases: 9. Germline V gene lookup returns CDR1 LNHDA and CDR2 SQIVND (reference sequence). The length of the CDR3 is 15 residues. This chain's CDR3 is CASTNRYRGNYGYTF. Written as DNA, the CDR3 is TGTGCCAGTACCAATCGGTACAGGGGGAACTATGGCTACACCTTC.

The chain couples TRBV10-2 to TRBJ2-1, with D perhaps given as TRBD1 or TRBD2 (7 bases each). V lost 10 bases to trimming and J lost 8 bases, with 12 bases between them. The CDR3 has 11 residues. Germline values: CDR1 WSHSY, CDR2 SAAADI. The CDR3 region has the DNA TGCGCCACGACAGGGAGGGATGAGCAGTTCTTC. This codes for CATTGRDEQFF.

The sample holds many counts of this clonotype. CDR3 coding DNA: TGTGCCAGCAGTTTATCGGCAGGGGGTAGCCTCTTCACAGATACGCAGTATTTT. Amino acid sequence: CASSLSAGGSLFTDTQYF. J is TRBJ2-3 and V is TRBV27; the match to TRBD1 covers 7 bases. This CDR3 is built from 18 residues. V was pared by 0 bases and J by 2 bases, with 11 bases of the junction left unmatched. The germline CDR1 and CDR2 sequences are MNHEY and SMNVEV (reference sequence).

This clonotype was seen a handful of times. V gene TRBV27 combines with J gene TRBJ2-1; D ambiguous. With 8 bases removed from V and 2 bases from J, the gap between germline ends came to 4 bases. CDR1 MNHEY and CDR2 SMNVEV come from the germline V gene (reference sequence). The CDR3 sequence is 11 residues long. CDR3 amino acids: CASPPYNEQFF. The DNA for the CDR3 is TGTGCCAGCCCCCCCTACAATGAGCAGTTCTTC.

The table lists this clonotype with many counts. The rearrangement uses TRBV28 and TRBJ2-7, with TRBD1 identical over 8 bases. The germline gives CDR1 MDHEN, CDR2 SYDVKM. This CDR3 is 16 amino acids long. V was clipped by 2 bases and J by 2 bases; unmatched bases: 8. Here the CDR3 DNA reads TGTGCCAGCAGTTTAGTGGGAGACAGGGGCGCCTACGAGCAGTACTTC. It codes for CASSLVGDRGAYEQYF.

A few counts support this clonotype. A read error may explain this, as a much larger clone is one base away. This chain uses TRBV2 with TRBJ2-2, with TRBD2 identical over 8 bases. The germline gives CDR1 SNHLY, CDR2 FYNNEI. There are 15 residues in the CDR3. The CDR3 sequence: CTSSESAGGTGELFF. The CDR3 nucleotides are TGTACCAGCAGTGAATCGGCGGGAGGTACCGGGGAGCTGTTTTTT.

This clonotype came up many times. Here the CDR3 reads CAWRPEDPNTEAFF. CDR3 sequence (DNA): TGTGCCTGGAGGCCCGAGGACCCGAACACTGAAGCTTTCTTT. V is TRBV30 and J is TRBJ1-1; D gene uncertain. Trimming cost V 3 bases and J 1 base, with 12 bases left between them. The CDR3 length is 14 residues. Germline-derived CDR1 and CDR2 are GTSNPN and SVGIG (reference sequence). Looking up the rest from reference TRBV30 and TRBJ1-1 gives the full variable domain: SQTIHQWPATLVQPVGSPLSLECTVEGTSNPNLYWYRQAAGRGLQLLFYSVGIGQISSEVPQNLSASRPQDRQFILSSKKLLLSDSGFYLCAWRPEDPNTEAFFGQGTRLTVV.

This clonotype was picked up many times. The chain links TRBV11-2 to TRBJ2-3, with 8 bases lining up with TRBD2. The CDR3 spans 14 residues. Germline trimming cut 7 bases from V and 2 bases from J; bases unmatched to any gene: 5. CDR1 and CDR2 from the germline V gene are SGHAT and FQNNGV. The chain's CDR3 is CASTPGGATDTQYF. In DNA, the CDR3 is TGTGCCAGCACCCCGGGGGGGGCCACAGATACGCAGTATTTT. The full variable domain, rest sourced from reference TRBV11-2 and TRBJ2-3, is EAGVAQSPRYKIIEKRQSVAFWCNPISGHATLYWYQQILGQGPKLLIQFQNNGVVDDSQLPKDRFSAERLKGVDSTLKIQPAKLEDSAVYLCASTPGGATDTQYFGPGTRLTVL.

The chain couples TRBV6-9 to TRBJ1-2, with D unresolved. The CDR3 runs 13 residues. The germline V and J ends were trimmed by 0 bases and 4 bases, with 6 bases remaining between them. CDR1 and CDR2 from the germline V gene are MNHGY and SVAAGI. The CDR3 bases are TGTGCCAGCAGTTATTCAGGGTTCTATGGCTACACCTTC. Its protein is CASSYSGFYGYTF.

The chain recombines TRBV7-8 with TRBJ2-7, with D possibly matching TRBD1 (6 bases). The V end lost 5 bases, the J end lost 2 bases, and 16 bases lay between the germline ends. The CDR3 is made up of 15 amino acids. Germline values: CDR1 SGHVS, CDR2 FQNEAQ. CDR3 nucleotides: TGTGCCAGCAGCAAAAAAAGGGACACCGCCTACGAGCAGTACTTC. Amino acid sequence: CASSKKRDTAYEQYF.

The V and J genes are TRBV6-1 and TRBJ2-6; no reliable D call. Trimming stripped 5 bases from V and 0 bases from J, with 8 bases between. The CDR3 runs to 15 residues. Germline lookup yields CDR1 MNHNS and CDR2 SASEGT. The CDR3 coding sequence is TGTGCCAGCAGTCCGACACGCTCTGGGGCCAACGTCCTGACTTTC. Translation gives CASSPTRSGANVLTF.

This chain connects TRBV20-1 to TRBJ2-1; 10 bases agree with TRBD1. Germline CDR1 DFQATT, CDR2 SNEGSKA (reference sequence). The CDR3 sequence is 14 residues long. The V gene end was trimmed by 5 bases and the J gene end by 9 bases; junction bases not matched to a gene: 10. In DNA, the CDR3 is TGCAGTGCTTCCGGGACAGGGGAGGGCATTGAGCAGTTCTTC. This encodes CSASGTGEGIEQFF.

V gene TRBV7-9 combines with J gene TRBJ2-2; unclear D gene. V dropped 5 bases and J dropped 4 bases, with 11 bases sitting between them. The CDR3 sequence is 14 residues long. The germline CDR1 and CDR2 sequences are SEHNR and FQNEAQ (reference sequence). CDR3: CASSPGPSTGELFF. The CDR3 nucleotides read TGTGCCAGCAGCCCCGGACCTTCCACCGGGGAGCTGTTTTTT.